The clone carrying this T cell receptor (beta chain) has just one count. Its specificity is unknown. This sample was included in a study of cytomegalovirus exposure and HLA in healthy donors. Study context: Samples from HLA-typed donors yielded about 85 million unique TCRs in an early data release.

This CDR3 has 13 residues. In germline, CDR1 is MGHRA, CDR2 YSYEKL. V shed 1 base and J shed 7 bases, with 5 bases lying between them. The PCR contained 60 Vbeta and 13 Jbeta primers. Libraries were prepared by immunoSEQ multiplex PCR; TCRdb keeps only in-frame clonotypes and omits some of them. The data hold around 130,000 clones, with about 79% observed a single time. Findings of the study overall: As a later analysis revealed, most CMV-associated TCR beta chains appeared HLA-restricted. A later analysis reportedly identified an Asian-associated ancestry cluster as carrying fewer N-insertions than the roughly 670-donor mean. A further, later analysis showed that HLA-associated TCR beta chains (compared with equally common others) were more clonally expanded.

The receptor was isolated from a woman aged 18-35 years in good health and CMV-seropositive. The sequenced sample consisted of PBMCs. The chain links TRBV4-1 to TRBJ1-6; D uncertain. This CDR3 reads CASSQVLNSPLHF. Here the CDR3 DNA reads TGCGCCAGCAGCCAAGTTCTGAATTCACCCCTCCACTTT.